This T cell receptor beta chain stems from a study of T cell responses to AZD1222 COVID-19 vaccine. Study conclusions and caveats: Nearly half of spike-specific TCRs reportedly target variant regions that are unmutated in the B.1.351 and B.1.1.7 variants.

Germline V gene lookup returns CDR1 SGDLS and CDR2 YYNGEE. The germline V and J ends were trimmed by 0 bases and 5 bases, with 8 bases remaining between them. The CDR3 has 13 amino acids. Repertoires were generated with immunoSEQ multiplex PCR, while TCRdb's copy carries only in-frame clones and drops some. The sample consists of 130,000 to 150,000 clones, around 91% of them appearing once. For this clone: As yet, its antigen is unknown.

The sample in question was peripheral blood, obtained on day 0 of AZD1222 vaccination. The chain is built from TRBV9 and TRBJ2-5, with unresolved D. The receptor was derived from an adult in good health. CDR3 region: CASSVVPGETQYF. Written as DNA, the CDR3 is TGTGCCAGCAGCGTAGTTCCGGGCGAGACCCAGTACTTC.